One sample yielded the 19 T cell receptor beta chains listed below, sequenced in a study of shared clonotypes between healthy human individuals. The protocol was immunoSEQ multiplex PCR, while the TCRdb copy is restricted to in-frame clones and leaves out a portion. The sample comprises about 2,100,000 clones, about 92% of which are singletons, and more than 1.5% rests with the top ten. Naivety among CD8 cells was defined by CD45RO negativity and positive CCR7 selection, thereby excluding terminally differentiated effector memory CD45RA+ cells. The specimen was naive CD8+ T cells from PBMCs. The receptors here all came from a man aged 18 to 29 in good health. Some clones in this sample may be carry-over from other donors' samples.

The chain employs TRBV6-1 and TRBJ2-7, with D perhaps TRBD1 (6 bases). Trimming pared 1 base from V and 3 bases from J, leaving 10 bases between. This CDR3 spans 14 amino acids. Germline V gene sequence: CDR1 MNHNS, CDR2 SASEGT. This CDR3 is CASSEGTVYYEQYF. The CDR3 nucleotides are TGTGCCAGCAGTGAAGGGACAGTTTACTACGAGCAGTACTTC.

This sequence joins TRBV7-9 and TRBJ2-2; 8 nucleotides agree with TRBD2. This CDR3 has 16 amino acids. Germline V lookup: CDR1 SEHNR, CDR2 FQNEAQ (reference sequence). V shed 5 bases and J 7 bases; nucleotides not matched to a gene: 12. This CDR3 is CASSRELREAVGELFF. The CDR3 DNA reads TGTGCCAGCAGCCGAGAACTGCGGGAGGCGGTCGGGGAGCTGTTTTTT.

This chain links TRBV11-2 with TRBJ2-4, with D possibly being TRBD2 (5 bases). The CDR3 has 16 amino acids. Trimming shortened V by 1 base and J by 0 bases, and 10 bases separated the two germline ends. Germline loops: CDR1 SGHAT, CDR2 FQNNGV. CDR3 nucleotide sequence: TGTGCCAGCAGCTTAGGAGGGCGCGGAGCCAAAAACATTCAGTACTTC. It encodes CASSLGGRGAKNIQYF.

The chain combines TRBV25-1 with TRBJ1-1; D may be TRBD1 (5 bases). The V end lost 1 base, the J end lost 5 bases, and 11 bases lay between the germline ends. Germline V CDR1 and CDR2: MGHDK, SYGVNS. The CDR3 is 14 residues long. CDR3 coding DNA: TGTGCCAGCAGTGAATGGGGGGAGGGGACTGAAGCTTTCTTT. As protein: CASSEWGEGTEAFF.

In DNA form, the CDR3 reads TGTGCCAGCAGCCAGCCGGACAGGACCTACGAGCAGTACTTC. This gives the protein CASSQPDRTYEQYF. The chain employs TRBV7-2 and TRBJ2-7, with TRBD1 matching 7 bases. The J segment lost 2 bases and the V segment lost 5 bases, leaving 6 bases of the junction unmatched. Germline V lookup: CDR1 SGHTA, CDR2 FQGNSA. The CDR3 covers 14 residues. Full variable domain (remainder filled in from reference TRBV7-2 and TRBJ2-7): GAGVSQSPSNKVTEKGKDVELRCDPISGHTALYWYRQSLGQGLEFLIYFQGNSAPDKSGLPSDRFSAERTGGSVSTLTIQRTQQEDSAVYLCASSQPDRTYEQYFGPGTRLTVT.

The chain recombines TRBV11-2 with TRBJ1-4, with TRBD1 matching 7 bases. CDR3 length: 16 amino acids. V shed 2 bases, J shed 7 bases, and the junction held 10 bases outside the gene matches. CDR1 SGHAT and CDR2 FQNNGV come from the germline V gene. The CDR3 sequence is CASSLTPGRGLEKLFF. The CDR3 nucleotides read TGTGCCAGCAGCTTAACGCCCGGGAGGGGGCTTGAAAAACTGTTTTTT.

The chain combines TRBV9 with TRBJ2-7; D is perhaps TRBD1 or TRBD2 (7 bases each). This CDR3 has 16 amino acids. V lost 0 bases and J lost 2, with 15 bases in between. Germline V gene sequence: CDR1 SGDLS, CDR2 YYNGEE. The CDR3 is CASSVGGGQSAYEQYF. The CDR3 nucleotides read TGTGCCAGCAGCGTAGGGGGGGGACAGTCCGCCTACGAGCAGTACTTC.

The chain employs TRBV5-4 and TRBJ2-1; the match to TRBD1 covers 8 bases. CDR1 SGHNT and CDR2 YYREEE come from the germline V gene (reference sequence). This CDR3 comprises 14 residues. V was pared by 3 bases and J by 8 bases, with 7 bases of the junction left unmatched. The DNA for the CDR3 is TGTGCCAGCAGCTCCTTGGACAGGGACCATGAGCAGTTCTTC. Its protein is CASSSLDRDHEQFF.

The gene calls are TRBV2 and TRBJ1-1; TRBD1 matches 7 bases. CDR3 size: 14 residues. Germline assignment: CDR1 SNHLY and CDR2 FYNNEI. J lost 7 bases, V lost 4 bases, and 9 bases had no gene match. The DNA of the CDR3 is TGTGCCAGCAGTGGGGTGACAGGGAACCTTGAAGCTTTCTTT. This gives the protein CASSGVTGNLEAFF.

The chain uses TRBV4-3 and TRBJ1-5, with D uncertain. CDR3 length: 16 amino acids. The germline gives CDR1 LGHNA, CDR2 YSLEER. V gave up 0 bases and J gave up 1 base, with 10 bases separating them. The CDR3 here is CASSQDTAASNQPQHF. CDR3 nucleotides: TGCGCCAGCAGCCAAGATACGGCGGCGAGCAATCAGCCCCAGCATTTT.

The CDR3 reads CASSLGLAGRKETQYF. In DNA, the CDR3 is TGTGCCAGCAGCCTGGGACTAGCGGGAAGGAAGGAGACCCAGTACTTC. This chain uses TRBV14 with TRBJ2-5, with 13 bases lining up with TRBD2. The J segment lost 5 bases and the V segment lost 4 bases, leaving 7 bases of the junction unmatched. Germline assignment: CDR1 SGHDN and CDR2 FVKESK. This CDR3 comprises 16 residues.

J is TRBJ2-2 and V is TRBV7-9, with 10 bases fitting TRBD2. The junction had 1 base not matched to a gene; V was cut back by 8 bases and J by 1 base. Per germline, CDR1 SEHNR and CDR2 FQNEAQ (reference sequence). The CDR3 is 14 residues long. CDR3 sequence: CASEREGNTGELFF. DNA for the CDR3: TGTGCCAGCGAGCGGGAGGGGAACACCGGGGAGCTGTTTTTT. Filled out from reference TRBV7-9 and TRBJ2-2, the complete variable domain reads DTGVSQNPRHKITKRGQNVTFRCDPISEHNRLYWYRQTLGQGPEFLTYFQNEAQLEKSRLLSDRFSAERPKGSFSTLEIQRTEQGDSAMYLCASEREGNTGELFFGEGSRLTVL.

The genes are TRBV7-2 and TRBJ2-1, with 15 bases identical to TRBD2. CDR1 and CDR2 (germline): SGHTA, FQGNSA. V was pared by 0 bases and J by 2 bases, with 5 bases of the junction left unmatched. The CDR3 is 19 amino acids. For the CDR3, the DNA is TGTGCCAGCAGCTTAGCGTTGGGACTAGCGGGAGGTCCCTACAATGAGCAGTTCTTC. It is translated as CASSLALGLAGGPYNEQFF. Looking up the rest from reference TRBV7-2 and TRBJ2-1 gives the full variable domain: GAGVSQSPSNKVTEKGKDVELRCDPISGHTALYWYRQSLGQGLEFLIYFQGNSAPDKSGLPSDRFSAERTGGSVSTLTIQRTQQEDSAVYLCASSLALGLAGGPYNEQFFGPGTRLTVL.

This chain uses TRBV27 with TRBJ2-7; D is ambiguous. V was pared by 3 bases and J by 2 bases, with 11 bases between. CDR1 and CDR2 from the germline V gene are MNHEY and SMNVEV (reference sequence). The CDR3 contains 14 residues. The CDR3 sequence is CASSFGSIPYEQYF. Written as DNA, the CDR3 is TGTGCCAGCAGTTTTGGGTCGATTCCCTACGAGCAGTACTTC.

CDR3 amino acids: CASTFGGGSSGNTIYF. The CDR3 DNA reads TGTGCCAGCACCTTTGGGGGCGGAAGCTCTGGAAACACCATATATTTT. The chain has TRBV9 and TRBJ1-3; a weak D match, TRBD1 (6 bases). Germline V CDR1 and CDR2: SGDLS, YYNGEE. CDR3 size: 16 residues. Trimming removed 6 bases at V and 0 bases at J, with 16 bases between.

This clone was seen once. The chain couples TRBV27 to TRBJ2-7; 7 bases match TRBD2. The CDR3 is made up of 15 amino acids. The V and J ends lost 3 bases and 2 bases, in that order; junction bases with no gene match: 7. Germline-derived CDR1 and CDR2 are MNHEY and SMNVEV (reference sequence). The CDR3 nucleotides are TGTGCCAGCAGTTTTAATGTCGGGAGGACCTACGAGCAGTACTTC. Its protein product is CASSFNVGRTYEQYF.

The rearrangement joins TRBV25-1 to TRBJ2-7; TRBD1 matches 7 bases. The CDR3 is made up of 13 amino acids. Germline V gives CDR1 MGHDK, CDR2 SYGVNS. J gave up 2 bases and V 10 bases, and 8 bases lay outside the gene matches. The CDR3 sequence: CATLGQNPYEQYF. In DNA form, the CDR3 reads TGTGCCACCTTGGGACAGAATCCCTACGAGCAGTACTTC.

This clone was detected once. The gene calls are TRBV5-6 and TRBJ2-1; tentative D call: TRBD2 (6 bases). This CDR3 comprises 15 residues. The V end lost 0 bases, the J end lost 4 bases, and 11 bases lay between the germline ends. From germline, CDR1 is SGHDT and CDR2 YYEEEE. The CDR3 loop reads CASSLVGSGYNEQFF. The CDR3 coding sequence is TGTGCCAGCAGCTTGGTTGGTAGCGGTTACAATGAGCAGTTCTTC.

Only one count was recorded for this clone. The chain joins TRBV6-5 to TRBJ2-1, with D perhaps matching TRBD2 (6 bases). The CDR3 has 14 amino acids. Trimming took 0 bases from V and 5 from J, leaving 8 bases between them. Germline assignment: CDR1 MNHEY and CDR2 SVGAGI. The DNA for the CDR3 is TGTGCCAGCAGTTACTCCCGGACTAACAATGAGCAGTTCTTC. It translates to CASSYSRTNNEQFF.